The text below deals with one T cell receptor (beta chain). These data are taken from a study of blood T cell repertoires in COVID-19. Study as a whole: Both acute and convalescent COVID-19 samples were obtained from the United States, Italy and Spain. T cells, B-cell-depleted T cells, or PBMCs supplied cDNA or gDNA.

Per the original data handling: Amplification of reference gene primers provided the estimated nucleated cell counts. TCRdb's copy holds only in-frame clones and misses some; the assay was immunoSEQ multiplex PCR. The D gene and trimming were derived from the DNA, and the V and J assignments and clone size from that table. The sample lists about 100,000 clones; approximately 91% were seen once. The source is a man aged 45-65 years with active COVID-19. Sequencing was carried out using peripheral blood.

The CDR3 is CASSTIGQVAGNTIYF. The CDR3 coding sequence is TGTGCCAGCAGCACAATAGGACAGGTCGCTGGAAACACCATATATTTT. V gene TRBV7-9 combines with J gene TRBJ1-3; 7 bases map to TRBD1. Germline CDR1 and CDR2: SEHNR and FQNEAQ (reference sequence). V shed 5 bases and J 2 bases; nucleotides not matched to a gene: 9. This CDR3 comprises 16 residues.